This T cell receptor beta chain appears in the sequencing data of a study of shared clonotypes between healthy human individuals. The study's findings and limits: The represented genetic and exposure-history diversity was limited by the small number of donors. Sampling included only blood; tissue repertoires likely differ.

The donor population consisted of healthy HIV-negative adults with no recent acute infections or vaccinations. Source study methods: Because ImmunoSEQ provided only junction sequences with no quality scores, the filtering differed. The data were produced by immunoSEQ multiplex PCR, yet TCRdb's version contains in-frame clones alone and is incomplete. From that table come the V and J calls and clone size; the DNA was used to work out D and trimming. The data hold over 400,000 clones, with roughly 80% observed a single time. On this clone itself: Antigen: not known. This probably arose from a read error, given a far larger clone one base away.

The sequencing input was PBMCs. The receptor was derived from a woman in her forties in good health. Some clones in this sample may be carry-over from other donors' samples.

CDR3 residues: CASKGWQGDMQGYTF. CDR3 bases: TGTGCCAGCAAGGGTTGGCAGGGGGACATGCAGGGCTACACCTTC. The chain links TRBV6-1 to TRBJ1-2; 7 nucleotides line up with TRBD1. This CDR3 spans 15 amino acids. J lost 8 bases, V lost 7 bases, and 16 bases had no gene match. From germline, CDR1 is MNHNS and CDR2 SASEGT.